This TCR beta chain was recovered during a study of T-cell reconstitution after alpha-beta-depleted transplantation in children. A TCRbeta library incorporating unique molecular identifiers was prepared. TCRdb re-called the PCR reads with MiXCR, one entry per CDR3 protein. Of 250,000 to 400,000 distinct CDR3 sequences listed, around 25% are singletons. Overall study results and limits: Two months or so post-transplant, alpha-beta T cells reportedly derived from several hundred expanded graft clones. Diversity of TCRbeta at day 60 was high in some patients, arising from surviving recipient T cells and thymic progenitors. Once a year had passed after transplant, T-cell counts and diversity came mostly from newly produced T cells.

For this clonotype: Antigen specificity is unknown.

The CDR3 extends over 14 amino acids. V lost 8 bases, J lost 0 bases, and 6 bases stayed unmatched. Germline V lookup: CDR1 SNHLY, CDR2 FYNNEI. This specimen was PBMCs, mostly from graft donor cells, taken 180 days after TCRalphabeta/CD19-depleted stem cell transplant. The source of this sequence is a male patient aged 10 to 17 who had a stem cell transplant for acute lymphoblastic leukemia, so the T cells may come from the graft donor. V is TRBV2 and J is TRBJ1-1; 7 bases are a match to TRBD1. Here the CDR3 reads CASGLTGLNTEAFF. CDR3 DNA: TGTGCCAGCGGCCTGACAGGGTTGAACACTGAAGCTTTCTTT.